This T cell receptor (beta chain) comes out of a study of T cell responses to AZD1222 COVID-19 vaccine. Overall study results and limits: Compared with day 0, the breadth and depth of the Spike-specific TCR repertoire rose significantly after two doses of AZD1222. The donor cohort was predominantly white British with a female majority, and clonal diversity may have been underestimated.

The V gene's germline CDR1 is SNHLY and CDR2 FYNNEI. V was shortened by 3 bases and J by 9 bases, with 15 bases between the two germline ends. The CDR3 loop spans 14 amino acids. As for this clone: Its target is not known.

Assay used: immunoSEQ multiplex PCR; TCRdb lists only in-frame clones, some missing. The repertoire has 110,000 to 150,000 clones, roughly 91% of them found once; the top ten carry under 10%. The V and J genes are TRBV2 and TRBJ1-5; unclear D gene. The sequence was obtained from an adult in good health. This specimen consisted of peripheral blood, obtained on day 0 of AZD1222 vaccination. For the CDR3, the DNA is TGTGCCAGCAGTGAGTTACAGCGGTTGGGGCCCCAGCATTTT. Translating gives CASSELQRLGPQHF.